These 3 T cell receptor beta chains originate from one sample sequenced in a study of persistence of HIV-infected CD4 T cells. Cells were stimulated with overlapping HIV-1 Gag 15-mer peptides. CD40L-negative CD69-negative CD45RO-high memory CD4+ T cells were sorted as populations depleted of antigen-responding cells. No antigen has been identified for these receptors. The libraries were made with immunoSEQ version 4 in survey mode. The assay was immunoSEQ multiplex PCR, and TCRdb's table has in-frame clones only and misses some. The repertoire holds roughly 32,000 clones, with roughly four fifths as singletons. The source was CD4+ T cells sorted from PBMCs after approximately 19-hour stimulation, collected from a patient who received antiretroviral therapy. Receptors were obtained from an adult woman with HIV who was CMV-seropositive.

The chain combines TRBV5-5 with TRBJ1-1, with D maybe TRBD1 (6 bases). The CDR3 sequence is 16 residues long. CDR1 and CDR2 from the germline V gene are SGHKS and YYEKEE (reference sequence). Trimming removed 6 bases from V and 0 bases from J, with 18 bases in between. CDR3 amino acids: CASTRGSGVMNTEAFF. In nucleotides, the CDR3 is TGTGCCAGCACCCGGGGGTCAGGGGTCATGAACACTGAAGCTTTCTTT.

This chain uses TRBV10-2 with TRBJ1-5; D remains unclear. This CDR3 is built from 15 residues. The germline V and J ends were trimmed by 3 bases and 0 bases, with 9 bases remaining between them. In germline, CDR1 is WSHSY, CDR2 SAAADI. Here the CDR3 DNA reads TGCGCCAGCAGTGAAGGTGGATATAGCAATCAGCCCCAGCATTTT. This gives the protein CASSEGGYSNQPQHF.

CDR3 bases: TGTGCCAGTACCAATTCGCTGGCAGGGAATGAAAAACTGTTTTTT. Protein: CASTNSLAGNEKLFF. The chain couples TRBV19 to TRBJ1-4; D perhaps matches TRBD1 (5 bases). V was pared by 7 bases and J by 5 bases, with 17 bases between. From germline, CDR1 is LNHDA and CDR2 SQIVND (reference sequence). The length of the CDR3 is 15 residues.